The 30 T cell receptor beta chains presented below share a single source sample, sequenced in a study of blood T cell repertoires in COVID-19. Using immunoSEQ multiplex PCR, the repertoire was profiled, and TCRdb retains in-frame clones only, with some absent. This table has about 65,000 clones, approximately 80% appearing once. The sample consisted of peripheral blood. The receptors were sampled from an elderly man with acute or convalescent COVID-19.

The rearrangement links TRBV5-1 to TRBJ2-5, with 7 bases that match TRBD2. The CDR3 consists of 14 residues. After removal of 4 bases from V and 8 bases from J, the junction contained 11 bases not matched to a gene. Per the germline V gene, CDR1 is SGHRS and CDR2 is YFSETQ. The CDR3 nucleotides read TGCGCCAGCAGCCAGGGCGGGGGAACGGTTACCCAGTACTTC. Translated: CASSQGGGTVTQYF.

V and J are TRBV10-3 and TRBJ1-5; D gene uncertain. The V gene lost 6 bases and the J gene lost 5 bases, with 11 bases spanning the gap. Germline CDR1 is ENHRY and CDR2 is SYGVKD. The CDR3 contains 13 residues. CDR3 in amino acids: CAISDIGDQPQHF. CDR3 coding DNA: TGTGCCATCAGCGACATCGGGGATCAGCCCCAGCATTTT.

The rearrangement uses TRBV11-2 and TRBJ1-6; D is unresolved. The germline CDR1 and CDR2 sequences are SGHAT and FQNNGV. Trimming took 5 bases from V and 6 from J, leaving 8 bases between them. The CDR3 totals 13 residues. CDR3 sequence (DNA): TGTGCCAGCAGCCGGGGTGGTAATTCACCCCTCCACTTT. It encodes CASSRGGNSPLHF.

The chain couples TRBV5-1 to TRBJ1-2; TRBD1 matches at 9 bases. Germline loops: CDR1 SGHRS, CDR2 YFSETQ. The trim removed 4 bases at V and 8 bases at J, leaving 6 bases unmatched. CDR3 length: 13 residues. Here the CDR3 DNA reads TGCGCCAGCAGCCCGGGACAGGGCTACGGCTACACCTTC. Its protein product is CASSPGQGYGYTF. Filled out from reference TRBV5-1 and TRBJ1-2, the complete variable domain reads KAGVTQTPRYLIKTRGQQVTLSCSPISGHRSVSWYQQTPGQGLQFLFEYFSETQRNKGNFPGRFSGRQFSNSRSEMNVSTLELGDSALYLCASSPGQGYGYTFGSGTRLTVV.

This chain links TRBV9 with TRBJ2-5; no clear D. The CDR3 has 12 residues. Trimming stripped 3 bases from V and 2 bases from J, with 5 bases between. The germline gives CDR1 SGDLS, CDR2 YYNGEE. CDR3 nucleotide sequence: TGTGCCAGCAGCGCCACACAAGAGACCCAGTACTTC. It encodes CASSATQETQYF.

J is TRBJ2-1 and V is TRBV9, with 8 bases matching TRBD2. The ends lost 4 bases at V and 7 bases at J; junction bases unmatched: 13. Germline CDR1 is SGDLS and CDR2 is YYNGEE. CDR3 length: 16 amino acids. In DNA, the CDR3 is TGTGCCAGCAGCCTACCGGGACGGGGGGGCGAGAATGAGCAGTTCTTC. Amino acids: CASSLPGRGGENEQFF.

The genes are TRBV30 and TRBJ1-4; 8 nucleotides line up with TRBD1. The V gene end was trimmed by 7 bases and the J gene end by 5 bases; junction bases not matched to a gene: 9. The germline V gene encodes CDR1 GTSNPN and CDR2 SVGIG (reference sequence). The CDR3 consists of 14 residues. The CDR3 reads CALLDRGLNEKLFF. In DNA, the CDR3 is TGTGCCTTGCTAGACAGGGGCCTAAATGAAAAACTGTTTTTT.

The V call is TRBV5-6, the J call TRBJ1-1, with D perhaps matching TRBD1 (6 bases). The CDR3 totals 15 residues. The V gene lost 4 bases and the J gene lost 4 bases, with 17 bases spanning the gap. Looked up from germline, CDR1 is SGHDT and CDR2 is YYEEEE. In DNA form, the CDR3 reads TGTGCCAGCAGCCCAAGGGGGGGGGTAACCACTGAAGCTTTCTTT. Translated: CASSPRGGVTTEAFF. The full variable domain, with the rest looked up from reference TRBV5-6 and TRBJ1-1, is DAGVTQSPTHLIKTRGQQVTLRCSPKSGHDTVSWYQQALGQGPQFIFQYYEEEERQRGNFPDRFSGHQFPNYSSELNVNALLLGDSALYLCASSPRGGVTTEAFFGQGTRLTVV.

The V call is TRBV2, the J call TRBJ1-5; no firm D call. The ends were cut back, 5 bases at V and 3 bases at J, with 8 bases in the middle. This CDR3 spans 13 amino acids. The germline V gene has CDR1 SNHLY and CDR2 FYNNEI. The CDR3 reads CASSPTPNQPQHF. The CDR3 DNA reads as TGTGCCAGCAGTCCTACCCCCAATCAGCCCCAGCATTTT. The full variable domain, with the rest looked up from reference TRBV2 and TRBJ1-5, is EPEVTQTPSHQVTQMGQEVILRCVPISNHLYFYWYRQILGQKVEFLVSFYNNEISEKSEIFDDQFSVERPDGSNFTLKIRSTKLEDSAMYFCASSPTPNQPQHFGDGTRLSIL.

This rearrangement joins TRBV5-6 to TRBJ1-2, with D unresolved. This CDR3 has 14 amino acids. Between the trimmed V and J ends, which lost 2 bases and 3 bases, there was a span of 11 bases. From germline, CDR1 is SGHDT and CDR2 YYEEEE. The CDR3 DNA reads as TGTGCCAGCAGCTTAACTCAGAGGGACTATGGCTACACCTTC. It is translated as CASSLTQRDYGYTF. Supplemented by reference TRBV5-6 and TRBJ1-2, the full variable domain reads DAGVTQSPTHLIKTRGQQVTLRCSPKSGHDTVSWYQQALGQGPQFIFQYYEEEERQRGNFPDRFSGHQFPNYSSELNVNALLLGDSALYLCASSLTQRDYGYTFGSGTRLTVV.

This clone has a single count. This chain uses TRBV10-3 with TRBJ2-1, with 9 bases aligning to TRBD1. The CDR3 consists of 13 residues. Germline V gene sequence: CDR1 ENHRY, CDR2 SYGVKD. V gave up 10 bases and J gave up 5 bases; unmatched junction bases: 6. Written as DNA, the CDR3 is TGTGCCACGGGACAGGGATGGGACAATGAGCAGTTCTTC. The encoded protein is CATGQGWDNEQFF.

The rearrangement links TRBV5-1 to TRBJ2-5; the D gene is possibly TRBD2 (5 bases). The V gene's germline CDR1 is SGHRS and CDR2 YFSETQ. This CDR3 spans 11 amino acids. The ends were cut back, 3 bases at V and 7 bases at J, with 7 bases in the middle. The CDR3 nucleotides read TGCGCCAGCAGCTACGAGGGGACCCAGTACTTC. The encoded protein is CASSYEGTQYF.

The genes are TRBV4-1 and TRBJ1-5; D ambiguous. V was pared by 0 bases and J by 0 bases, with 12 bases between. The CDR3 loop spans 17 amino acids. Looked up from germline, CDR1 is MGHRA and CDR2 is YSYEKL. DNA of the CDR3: TGCGCCAGCAGCCAAGATCTGGAGGGTTATAGCAATCAGCCCCAGCATTTT. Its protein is CASSQDLEGYSNQPQHF.

The CDR3 DNA reads TGTGCCAGCAGAGACGGTCCGTCTGGGAGCTATGGCTACACCTTC. It is translated as CASRDGPSGSYGYTF. This chain joins TRBV2 and TRBJ1-2; D unclear. V was shortened by 6 bases and J by 4 bases, with 18 bases between the two germline ends. Germline V gene sequence: CDR1 SNHLY, CDR2 FYNNEI. There are 15 residues in the CDR3.

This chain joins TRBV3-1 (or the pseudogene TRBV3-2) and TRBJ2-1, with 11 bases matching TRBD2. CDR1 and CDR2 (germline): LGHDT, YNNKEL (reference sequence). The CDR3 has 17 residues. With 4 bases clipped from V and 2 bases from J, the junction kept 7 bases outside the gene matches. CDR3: CASSPGTGLAAYNEQFF. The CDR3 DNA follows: TGTGCCAGCAGCCCAGGCACGGGACTAGCGGCCTACAATGAGCAGTTCTTC.

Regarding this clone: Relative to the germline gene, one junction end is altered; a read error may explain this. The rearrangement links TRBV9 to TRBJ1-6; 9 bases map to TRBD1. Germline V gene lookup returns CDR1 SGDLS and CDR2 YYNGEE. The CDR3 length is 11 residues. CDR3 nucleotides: TGTGCCAGCAGCGCGCTCCCGGGACAGGGATTT. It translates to CASSALPGQGF.

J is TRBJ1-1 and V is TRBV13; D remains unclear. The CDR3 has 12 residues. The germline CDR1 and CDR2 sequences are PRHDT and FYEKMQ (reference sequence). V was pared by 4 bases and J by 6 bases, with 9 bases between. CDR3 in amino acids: CASSWAASEAFF. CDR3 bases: TGTGCCAGCAGCTGGGCTGCGTCTGAAGCTTTCTTT.

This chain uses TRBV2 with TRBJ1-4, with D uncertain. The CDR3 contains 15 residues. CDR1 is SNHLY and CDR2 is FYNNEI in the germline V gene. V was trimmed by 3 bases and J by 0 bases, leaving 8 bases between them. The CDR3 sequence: CASSENNPTNEKLFF. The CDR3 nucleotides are TGTGCCAGCAGTGAGAACAACCCAACTAATGAAAAACTGTTTTTT.

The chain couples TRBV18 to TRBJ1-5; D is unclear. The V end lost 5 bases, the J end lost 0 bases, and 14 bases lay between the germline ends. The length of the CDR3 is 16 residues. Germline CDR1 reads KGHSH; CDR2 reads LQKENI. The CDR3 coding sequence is TGTGCCAGCTCAGAACTTCGGGTCTATAGCAATCAGCCCCAGCATTTT. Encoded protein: CASSELRVYSNQPQHF.

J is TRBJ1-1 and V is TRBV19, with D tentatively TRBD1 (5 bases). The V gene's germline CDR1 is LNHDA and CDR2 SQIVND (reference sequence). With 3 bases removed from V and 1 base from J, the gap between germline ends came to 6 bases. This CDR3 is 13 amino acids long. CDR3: CASSMGGNTEAFF. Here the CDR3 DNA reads TGTGCCAGTAGTATGGGGGGGAACACTGAAGCTTTCTTT.

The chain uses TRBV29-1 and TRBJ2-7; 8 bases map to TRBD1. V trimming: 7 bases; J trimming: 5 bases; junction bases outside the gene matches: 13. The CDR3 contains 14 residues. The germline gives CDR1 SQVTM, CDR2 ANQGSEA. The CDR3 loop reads CSGARGTGFNEQYF. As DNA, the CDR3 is TGCAGCGGAGCCCGCGGGACAGGATTCAACGAGCAGTACTTC.

In DNA form, the CDR3 reads TGCGCCAGCAGCTCCGCGGGACAGGGTGTGGAGACCCAGTACTTC. It codes for CASSSAGQGVETQYF. J is TRBJ2-5 and V is TRBV5-1, with TRBD1 matching over 9 bases. The CDR3 length is 15 residues. Germline V CDR1 and CDR2: SGHRS, YFSETQ. Trimming removed 3 bases from V and 5 bases from J; junction bases left unmatched: 8.

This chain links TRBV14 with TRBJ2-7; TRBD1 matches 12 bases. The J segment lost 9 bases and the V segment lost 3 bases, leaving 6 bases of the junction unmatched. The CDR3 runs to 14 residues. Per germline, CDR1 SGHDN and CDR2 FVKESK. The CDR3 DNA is TGTGCCAGCAGCCACGGGACAGGGGGCGCTGTGCAGTACTTC. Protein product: CASSHGTGGAVQYF.

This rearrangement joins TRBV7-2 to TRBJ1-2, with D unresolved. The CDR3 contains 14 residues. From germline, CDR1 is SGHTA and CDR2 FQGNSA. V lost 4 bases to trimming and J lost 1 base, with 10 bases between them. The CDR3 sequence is CASSWPGLNYGYTF. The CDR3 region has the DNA TGTGCCAGCAGCTGGCCTGGTCTTAACTATGGCTACACCTTC.

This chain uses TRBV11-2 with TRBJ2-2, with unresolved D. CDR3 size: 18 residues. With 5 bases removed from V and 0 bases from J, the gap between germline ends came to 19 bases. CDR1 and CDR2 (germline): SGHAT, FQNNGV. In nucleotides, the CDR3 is TGTGCCAGCAGCCTTAGCATTTCTACGTTCGCGAACACCGGGGAGCTGTTTTTT. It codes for CASSLSISTFANTGELFF.

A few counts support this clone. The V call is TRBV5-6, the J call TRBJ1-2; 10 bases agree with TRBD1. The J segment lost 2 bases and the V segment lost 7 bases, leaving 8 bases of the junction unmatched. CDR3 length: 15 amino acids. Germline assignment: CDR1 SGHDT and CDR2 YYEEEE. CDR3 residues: CASVRDRGSNYGYTF. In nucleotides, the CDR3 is TGTGCCAGCGTTAGGGACAGGGGATCCAACTATGGCTACACCTTC.

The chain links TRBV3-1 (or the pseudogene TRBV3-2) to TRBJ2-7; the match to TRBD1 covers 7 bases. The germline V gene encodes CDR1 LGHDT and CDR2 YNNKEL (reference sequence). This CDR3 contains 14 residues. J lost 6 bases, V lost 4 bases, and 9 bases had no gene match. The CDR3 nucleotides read TGTGCCAGCAGCCGGGACGGGACAGTCCCCGAGCAGTACTTC. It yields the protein CASSRDGTVPEQYF.

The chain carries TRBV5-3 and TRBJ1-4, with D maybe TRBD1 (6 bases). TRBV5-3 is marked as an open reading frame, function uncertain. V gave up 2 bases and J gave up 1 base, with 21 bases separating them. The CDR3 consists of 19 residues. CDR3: CARSFVGGLERGTNEKLFF. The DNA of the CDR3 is TGTGCCAGAAGCTTCGTAGGGGGTTTAGAGAGAGGAACTAATGAAAAACTGTTTTTT.

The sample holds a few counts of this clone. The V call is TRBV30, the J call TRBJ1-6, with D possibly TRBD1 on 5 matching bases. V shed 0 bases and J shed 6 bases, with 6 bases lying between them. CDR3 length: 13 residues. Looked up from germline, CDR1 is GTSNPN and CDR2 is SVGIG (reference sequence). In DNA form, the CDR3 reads TGTGCCTGGAGTGTACAGGTTAATTCACCCCTCCACTTT. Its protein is CAWSVQVNSPLHF.

The DNA for the CDR3 is TGTGCCAGCACAGCGGGGCTCTCCTACGAGCAGTACTTC. Translating gives CASTAGLSYEQYF. V usage is TRBV6-5 and J usage is TRBJ2-7, with 7 bases lining up with TRBD2. Germline V gene data show CDR1 as MNHEY and CDR2 as SVGAGI. Trimming cost V 7 bases and J 0 bases; bases outside gene matches: 3. This CDR3 has 13 residues.